The 8 T cell receptor beta chains presented below share a single source sample, sequenced in a study of beta chain features in type 1 diabetes. Expressed TCRB transcripts were sequenced after all isolated RNA was converted to cDNA. Assay used: immunoSEQ multiplex PCR; TCRdb lists only in-frame clones, some missing. The profile shows tens of thousands of clones, just over 50% of them singletons. The sample was Tregs from blood. The receptors were sampled from a woman younger than 35 in good health.

This chain joins TRBV7-2 and TRBJ1-4, with TRBD1 matching over 7 bases. This CDR3 spans 15 amino acids. With V trimmed by 1 base and J by 5 bases, 4 bases remained unmatched. The germline V gene encodes CDR1 SGHTA and CDR2 FQGNSA. The CDR3 region is CASSLGGQLNEKLFF. DNA of the CDR3: TGTGCCAGCAGCTTAGGGGGACAGTTAAATGAAAAACTGTTTTTT.

This clone was picked up a small number of times. The J gene is TRBJ2-4, the V gene TRBV4-1; TRBD1 aligns across 8 bases. The CDR3 is 14 amino acids. The germline gives CDR1 MGHRA, CDR2 YSYEKL. V lost 3 bases, J lost 8 bases, and 6 bases stayed unmatched. CDR3 nucleotide sequence: TGCGCCAGCAGCCAGGACAGGGTAGGAGACATTCAGTACTTC. This translates into CASSQDRVGDIQYF.

CDR3: CASSAFGQSSGANVLTF. Written as DNA, the CDR3 is TGTGCCAGCAGCGCCTTTGGACAGAGCTCTGGGGCCAACGTCCTGACTTTC. The chain recombines TRBV9 with TRBJ2-6, with D possibly being TRBD1 (6 bases). Trimming pared 3 bases from V and 0 bases from J, leaving 13 bases between. Germline assignment: CDR1 SGDLS and CDR2 YYNGEE. The CDR3 is 17 residues long.

This clone was detected only a few times. V gene TRBV28 combines with J gene TRBJ2-7; 11 bases are a match to TRBD2. The V segment lost 6 bases and the J segment 4 bases; nucleotides outside the gene matches: 5. The V gene's germline CDR1 is MDHEN and CDR2 SYDVKM. The CDR3 runs to 14 residues. The CDR3 DNA follows: TGTGCCAGCAGGGGGACTAGCGGAACTTACGAGCAGTACTTC. Protein product: CASRGTSGTYEQYF.

This clone was seen only a few times. The rearrangement links TRBV19 to TRBJ1-5; TRBD1 aligns across 7 bases. The CDR3 totals 15 residues. The V gene's germline CDR1 is LNHDA and CDR2 SQIVND (reference sequence). V lost 1 base, J lost 2 bases, and 2 bases stayed unmatched. The CDR3 sequence is CASSIAGTGNQPQHF. In DNA form, the CDR3 reads TGTGCCAGTAGTATAGCTGGGACAGGCAATCAGCCCCAGCATTTT.

V gene TRBV29-1 combines with J gene TRBJ2-3; 11 bases are a match to TRBD1. V lost 6 bases and J lost 4; bases outside the gene matches: 9. This CDR3 has 15 residues. The germline gives CDR1 SQVTM, CDR2 ANQGSEA. CDR3 DNA sequence: TGCAGCGTCGACCGGGACAGGGGGTTATCAGATACGCAGTATTTT. As protein: CSVDRDRGLSDTQYF.

This rearrangement joins TRBV7-2 to TRBJ1-2; 8 bases line up with TRBD1. The CDR3 has 13 residues. Germline CDR1 is SGHTA and CDR2 is FQGNSA. With V trimmed by 1 base and J by 5 bases, 0 bases remained unmatched. CDR3: CASSLGTGYGYTF. For the CDR3, the DNA is TGTGCCAGCAGCTTAGGGACAGGGTATGGCTACACCTTC.

The V and J genes are TRBV30 and TRBJ2-5; the D gene is possibly TRBD1 (6 bases). Trimming took off 3 bases at V and 5 bases at J, with 19 bases between the two ends. The CDR3 is 15 residues long. Germline V lookup: CDR1 GTSNPN, CDR2 SVGIG (reference sequence). CDR3 loop: CAWRGDTTVGETQYF. In nucleotides, the CDR3 is TGTGCCTGGAGAGGGGACACAACGGTAGGGGAGACCCAGTACTTC.